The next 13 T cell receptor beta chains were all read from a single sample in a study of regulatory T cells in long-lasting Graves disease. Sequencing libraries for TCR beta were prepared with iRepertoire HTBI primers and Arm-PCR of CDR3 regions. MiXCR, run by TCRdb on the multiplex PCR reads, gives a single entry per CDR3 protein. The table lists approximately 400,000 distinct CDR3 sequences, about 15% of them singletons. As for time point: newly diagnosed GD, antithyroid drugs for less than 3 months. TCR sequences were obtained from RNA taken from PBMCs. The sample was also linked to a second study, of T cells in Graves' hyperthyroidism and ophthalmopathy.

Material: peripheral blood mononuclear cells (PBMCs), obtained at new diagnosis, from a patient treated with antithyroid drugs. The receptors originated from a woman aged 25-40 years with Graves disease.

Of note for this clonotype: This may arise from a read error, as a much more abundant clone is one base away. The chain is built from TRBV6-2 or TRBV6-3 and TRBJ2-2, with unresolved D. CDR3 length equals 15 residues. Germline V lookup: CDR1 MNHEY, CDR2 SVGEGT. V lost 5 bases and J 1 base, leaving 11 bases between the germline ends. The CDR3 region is CASSEQARNTGELFF. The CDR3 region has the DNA TGTGCCAGCAGTGAACAAGCCCGGAACACCGGGGAGCTGTTTTTT.

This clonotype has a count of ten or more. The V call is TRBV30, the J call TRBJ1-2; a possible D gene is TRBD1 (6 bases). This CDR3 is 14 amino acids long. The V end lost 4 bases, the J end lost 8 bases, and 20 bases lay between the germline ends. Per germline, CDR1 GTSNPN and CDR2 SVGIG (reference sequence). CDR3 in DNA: TGTGCCTGGACCCTAGGGCGGGGGGCGCGGGGCTACACCTTC. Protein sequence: CAWTLGRGARGYTF.

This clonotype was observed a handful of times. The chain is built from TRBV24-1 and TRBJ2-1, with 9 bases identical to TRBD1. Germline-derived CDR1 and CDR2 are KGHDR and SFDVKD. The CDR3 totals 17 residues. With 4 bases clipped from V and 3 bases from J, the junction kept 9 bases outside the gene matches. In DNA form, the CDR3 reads TGTGCCACCAGTGAAACTCACGGGACAGGGCTCTACAATGAGCAGTTCTTC. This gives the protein CATSETHGTGLYNEQFF.

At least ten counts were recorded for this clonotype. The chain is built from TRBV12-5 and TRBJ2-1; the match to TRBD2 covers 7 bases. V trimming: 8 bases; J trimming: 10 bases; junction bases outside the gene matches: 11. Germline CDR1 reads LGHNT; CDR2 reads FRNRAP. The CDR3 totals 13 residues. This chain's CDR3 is CASRDYLLGEQFF. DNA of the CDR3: TGTGCTAGTCGGGACTACCTACTAGGAGAGCAGTTCTTC.

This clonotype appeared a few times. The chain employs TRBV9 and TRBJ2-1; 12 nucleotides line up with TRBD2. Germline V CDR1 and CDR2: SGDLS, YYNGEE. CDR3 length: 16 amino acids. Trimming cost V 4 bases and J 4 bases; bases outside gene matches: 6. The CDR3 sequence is CASSSRTSGEYNEQFF. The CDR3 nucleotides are TGTGCCAGCAGCTCTCGGACTAGCGGGGAGTACAATGAGCAGTTCTTC.

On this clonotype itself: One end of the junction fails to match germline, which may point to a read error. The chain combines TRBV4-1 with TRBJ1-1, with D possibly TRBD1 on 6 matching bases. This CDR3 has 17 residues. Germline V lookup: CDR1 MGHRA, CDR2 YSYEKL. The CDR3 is CASNPGPGDRMNTEAFF. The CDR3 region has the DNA TGTGCCAGCAACCCCGGGCCAGGGGATCGCATGAACACTGAAGCTTTCTTT.

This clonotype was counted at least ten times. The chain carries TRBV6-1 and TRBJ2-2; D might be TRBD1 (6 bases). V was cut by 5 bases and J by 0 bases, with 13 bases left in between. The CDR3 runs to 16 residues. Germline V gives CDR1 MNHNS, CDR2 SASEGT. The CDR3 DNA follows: TGTGCCAGCAGTCGTGCCGGGACAACGAACACCGGGGAGCTGTTTTTT. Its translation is CASSRAGTTNTGELFF.

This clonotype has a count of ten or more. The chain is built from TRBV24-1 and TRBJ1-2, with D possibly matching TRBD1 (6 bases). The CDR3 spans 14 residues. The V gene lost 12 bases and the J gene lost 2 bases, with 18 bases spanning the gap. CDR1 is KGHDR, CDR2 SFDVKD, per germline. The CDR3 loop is CAPGRGLGNYGYTF. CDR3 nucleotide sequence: TGTGCCCCAGGCCGGGGGCTGGGAAACTATGGCTACACCTTC.

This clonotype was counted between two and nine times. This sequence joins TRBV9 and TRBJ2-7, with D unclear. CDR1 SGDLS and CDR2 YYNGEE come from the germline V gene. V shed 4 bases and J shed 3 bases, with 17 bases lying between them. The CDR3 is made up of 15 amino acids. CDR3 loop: CASSPQGEALYEQYF. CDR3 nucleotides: TGTGCCAGCAGCCCGCAAGGTGAGGCCCTCTACGAGCAGTACTTC.

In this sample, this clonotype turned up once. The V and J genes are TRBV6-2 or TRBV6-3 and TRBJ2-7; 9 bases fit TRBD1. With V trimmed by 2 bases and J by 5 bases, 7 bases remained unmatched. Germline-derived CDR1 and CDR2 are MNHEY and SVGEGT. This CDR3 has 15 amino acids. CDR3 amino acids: CASSYGGQGYHEQYF. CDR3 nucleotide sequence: TGTGCCAGCAGTTACGGGGGACAGGGATACCACGAGCAGTACTTC.

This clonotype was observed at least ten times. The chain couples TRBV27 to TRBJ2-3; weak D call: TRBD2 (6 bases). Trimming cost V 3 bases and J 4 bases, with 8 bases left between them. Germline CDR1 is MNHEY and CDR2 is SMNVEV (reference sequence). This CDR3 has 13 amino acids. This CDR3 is CASSFREADTQYF. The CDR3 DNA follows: TGTGCCAGCAGTTTTAGGGAGGCAGATACGCAGTATTTT.

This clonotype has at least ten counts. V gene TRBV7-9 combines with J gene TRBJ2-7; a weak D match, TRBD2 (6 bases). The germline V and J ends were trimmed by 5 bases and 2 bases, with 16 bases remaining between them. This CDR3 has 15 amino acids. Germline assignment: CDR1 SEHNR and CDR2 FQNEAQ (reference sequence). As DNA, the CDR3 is TGTGCCAGCAGCCCCCGGGGTAGCGGACCCTACGAGCAGTACTTC. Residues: CASSPRGSGPYEQYF. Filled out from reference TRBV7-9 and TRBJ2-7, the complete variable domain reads DTGVSQNPRHKITKRGQNVTFRCDPISEHNRLYWYRQTLGQGPEFLTYFQNEAQLEKSRLLSDRFSAERPKGSFSTLEIQRTEQGDSAMYLCASSPRGSGPYEQYFGPGTRLTVT.

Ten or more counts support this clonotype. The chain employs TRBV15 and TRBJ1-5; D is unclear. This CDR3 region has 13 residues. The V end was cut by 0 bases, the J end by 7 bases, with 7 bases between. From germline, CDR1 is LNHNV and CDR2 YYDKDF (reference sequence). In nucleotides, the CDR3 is TGTGCCACCAGCAGAGAGGGCGGGCAGCCCCAGCATTTT. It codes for CATSREGGQPQHF.